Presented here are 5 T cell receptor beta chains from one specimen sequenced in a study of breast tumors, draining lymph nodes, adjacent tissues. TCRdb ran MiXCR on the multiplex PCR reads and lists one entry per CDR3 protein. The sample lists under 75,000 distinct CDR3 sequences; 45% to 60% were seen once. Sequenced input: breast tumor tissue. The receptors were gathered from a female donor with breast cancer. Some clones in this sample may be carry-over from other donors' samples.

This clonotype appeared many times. CDR3 nucleotides: TGTGCCAGCTCACAATCCGGGACGGCCACAGATACGCAGTATTTT. The encoded protein is CASSQSGTATDTQYF. The rearrangement uses TRBV18 and TRBJ2-3; possibly TRBD1 or TRBD2 for D (5 bases each). In germline, CDR1 is KGHSH, CDR2 LQKENI. The CDR3 has 15 residues. Trimming took off 4 bases at V and 2 bases at J, with 13 bases between the two ends.

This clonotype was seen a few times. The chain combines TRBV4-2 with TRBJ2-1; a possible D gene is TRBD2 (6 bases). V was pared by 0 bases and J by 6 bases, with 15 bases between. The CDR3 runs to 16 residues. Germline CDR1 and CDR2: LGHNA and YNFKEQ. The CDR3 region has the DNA TGTGCCAGCAGCCAAGAAGGTAGCGGAGCGATCAATGAGCAGTTCTTC. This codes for CASSQEGSGAINEQFF.

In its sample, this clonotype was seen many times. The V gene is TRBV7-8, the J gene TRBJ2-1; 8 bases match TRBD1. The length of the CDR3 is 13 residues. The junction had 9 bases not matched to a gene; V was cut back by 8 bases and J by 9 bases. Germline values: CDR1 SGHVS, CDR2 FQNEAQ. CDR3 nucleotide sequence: TGTGCCAGCCGCACGGACAGGGCTGGTGAGCAGTTCTTC. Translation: CASRTDRAGEQFF.

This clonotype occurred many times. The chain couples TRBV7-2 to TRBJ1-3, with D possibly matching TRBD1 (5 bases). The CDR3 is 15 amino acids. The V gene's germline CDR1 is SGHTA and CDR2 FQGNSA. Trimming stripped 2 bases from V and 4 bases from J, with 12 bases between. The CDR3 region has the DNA TGTGCCAGCAGCTTATGGGGAGGGGCAGGAAACACCATATATTTT. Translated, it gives CASSLWGGAGNTIYF.

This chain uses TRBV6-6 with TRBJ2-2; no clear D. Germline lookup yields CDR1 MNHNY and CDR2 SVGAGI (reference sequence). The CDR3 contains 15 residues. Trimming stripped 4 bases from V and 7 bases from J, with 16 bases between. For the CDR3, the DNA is TGTGCCAGCAGTTCTATTGGGGTTACCGTCGGGGAGCTGTTTTTT. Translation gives CASSSIGVTVGELFF.